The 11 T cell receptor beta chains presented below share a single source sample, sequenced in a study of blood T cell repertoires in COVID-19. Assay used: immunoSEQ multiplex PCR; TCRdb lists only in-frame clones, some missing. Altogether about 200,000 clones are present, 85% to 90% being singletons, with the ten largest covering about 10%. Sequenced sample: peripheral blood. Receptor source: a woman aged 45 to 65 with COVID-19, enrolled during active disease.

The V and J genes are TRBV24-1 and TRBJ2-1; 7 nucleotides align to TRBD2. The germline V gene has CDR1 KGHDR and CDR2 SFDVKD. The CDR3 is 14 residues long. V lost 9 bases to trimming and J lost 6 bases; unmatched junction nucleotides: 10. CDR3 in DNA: TGTGCCACCGACCGTGCAGGGACTACCAATGAGCAGTTCTTC. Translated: CATDRAGTTNEQFF.

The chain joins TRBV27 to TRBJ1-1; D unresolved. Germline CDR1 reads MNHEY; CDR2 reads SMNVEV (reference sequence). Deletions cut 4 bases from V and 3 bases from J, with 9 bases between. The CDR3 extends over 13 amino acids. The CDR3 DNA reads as TGTGCCAGCAGTTGGGAGGGCGACACTGAAGCTTTCTTT. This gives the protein CASSWEGDTEAFF.

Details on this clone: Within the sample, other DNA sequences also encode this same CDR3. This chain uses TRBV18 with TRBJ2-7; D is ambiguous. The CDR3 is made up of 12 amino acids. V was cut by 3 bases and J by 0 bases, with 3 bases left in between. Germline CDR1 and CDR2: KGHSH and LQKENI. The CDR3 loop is CASSPSSYEQYF. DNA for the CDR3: TGTGCCAGCTCACCCTCCTCCTACGAGCAGTACTTC.

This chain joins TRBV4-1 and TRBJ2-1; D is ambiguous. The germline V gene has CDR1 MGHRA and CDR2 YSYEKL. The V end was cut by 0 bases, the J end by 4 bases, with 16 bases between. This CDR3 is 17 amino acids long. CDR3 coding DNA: TGCGCCAGCAGCCAAGATCTTAATTCACTGGTTTACAATGAGCAGTTCTTC. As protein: CASSQDLNSLVYNEQFF.

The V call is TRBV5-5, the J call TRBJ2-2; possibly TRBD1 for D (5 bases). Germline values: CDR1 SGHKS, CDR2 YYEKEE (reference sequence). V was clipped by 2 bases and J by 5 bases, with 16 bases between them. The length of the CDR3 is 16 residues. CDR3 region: CASSFWGRSETGELFF. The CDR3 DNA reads TGTGCCAGCAGCTTCTGGGGCAGGTCGGAGACCGGGGAGCTGTTTTTT.

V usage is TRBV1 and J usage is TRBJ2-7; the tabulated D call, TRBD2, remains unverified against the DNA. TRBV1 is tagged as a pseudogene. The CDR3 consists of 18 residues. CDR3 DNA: TGCACCAGCAGCCACCGTAATCTGCTCCGGGGGGGTACCTACGAGCAGTACGTC. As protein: CTSSHRNLLRGGTYEQYV.

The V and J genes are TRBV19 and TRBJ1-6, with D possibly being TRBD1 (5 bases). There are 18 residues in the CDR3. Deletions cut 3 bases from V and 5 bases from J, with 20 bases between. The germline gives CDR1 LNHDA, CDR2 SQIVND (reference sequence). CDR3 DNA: TGTGCCAGTAGTATCCCTCGGGGCGCCGGGACTCATAATTCACCCCTCCACTTT. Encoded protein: CASSIPRGAGTHNSPLHF.

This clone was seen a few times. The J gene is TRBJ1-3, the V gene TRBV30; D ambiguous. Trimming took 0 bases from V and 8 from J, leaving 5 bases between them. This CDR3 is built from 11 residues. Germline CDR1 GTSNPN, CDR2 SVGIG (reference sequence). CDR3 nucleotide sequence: TGTGCCTGGAGTGTTGGGCACACCATATATTTT. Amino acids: CAWSVGHTIYF. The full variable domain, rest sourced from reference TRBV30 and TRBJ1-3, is SQTIHQWPATLVQPVGSPLSLECTVEGTSNPNLYWYRQAAGRGLQLLFYSVGIGQISSEVPQNLSASRPQDRQFILSSKKLLLSDSGFYLCAWSVGHTIYFGEGSWLTVV.

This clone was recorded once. In DNA form, the CDR3 reads TGCGCCAGCAGCCGGTCAGGGATAGGCACTGAAGCTTTCTTT. Its protein product is CASSRSGIGTEAFF. The chain is built from TRBV4-3 and TRBJ1-1, with D perhaps TRBD1 (5 bases). Germline-derived CDR1 and CDR2 are LGHNA and YSLEER. The V end was cut by 4 bases, the J end by 4 bases, with 13 bases between. The CDR3 consists of 14 residues.

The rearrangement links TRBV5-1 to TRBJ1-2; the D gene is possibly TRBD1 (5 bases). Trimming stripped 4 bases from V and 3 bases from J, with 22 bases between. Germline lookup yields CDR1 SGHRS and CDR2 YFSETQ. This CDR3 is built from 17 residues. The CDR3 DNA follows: TGCGCCAGCAGCCCGATGGGGCGGGGGGATATGCACTATGGCTACACCTTC. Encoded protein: CASSPMGRGDMHYGYTF.

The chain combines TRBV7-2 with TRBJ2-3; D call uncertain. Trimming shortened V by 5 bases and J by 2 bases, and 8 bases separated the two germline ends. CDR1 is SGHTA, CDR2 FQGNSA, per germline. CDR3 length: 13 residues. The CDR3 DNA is TGTGCCAGCAGCATACAAGTCACAGATACGCAGTATTTT. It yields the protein CASSIQVTDTQYF.